This entry features one T cell receptor beta chain sequence. Its target is unknown. Produced via immunoSEQ multiplex PCR; TCRdb's table is partial and in-frame only. Found here are under 150,000 clones, 93% of them singletons; the top ten hold approximately 3.1%. The sample is drawn from a study of T cell responses to AZD1222 COVID-19 vaccine. The study's findings and limits: Repertoire collection took place solely once the T cell response had peaked.

There are 15 residues in the CDR3. Germline V gene data show CDR1 as SGHTA and CDR2 as FQGNSA. The V gene lost 5 bases and the J gene lost 4 bases, with 14 bases spanning the gap. Sequenced here: peripheral blood, sampled on day 0 of AZD1222 vaccination. The gene calls are TRBV7-2 and TRBJ1-4; possibly TRBD1 for D (5 bases). The receptor's source is an adult in good health. In DNA, the CDR3 is TGTGCCAGCAGCCTAACAGGAGGATATAATGAAAAACTGTTTTTT. Its translation: CASSLTGGYNEKLFF.